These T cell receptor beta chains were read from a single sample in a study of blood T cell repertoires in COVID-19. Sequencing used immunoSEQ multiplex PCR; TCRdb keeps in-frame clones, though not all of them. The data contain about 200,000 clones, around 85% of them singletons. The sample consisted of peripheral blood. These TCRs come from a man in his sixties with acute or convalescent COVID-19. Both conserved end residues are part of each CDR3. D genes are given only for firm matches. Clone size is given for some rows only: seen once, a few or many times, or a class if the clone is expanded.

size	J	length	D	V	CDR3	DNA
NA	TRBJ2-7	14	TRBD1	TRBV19	CASQDRGISYEQYF	TGTGCCAGCCAGGACAGGGGCATCTCCTACGAGCAGTACTTC
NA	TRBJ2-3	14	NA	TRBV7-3	CASSPLGEADTQYF	TGTGCCAGCAGCCCCTTGGGGGAGGCAGATACGCAGTATTTT
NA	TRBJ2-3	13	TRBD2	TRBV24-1	CATSDVGGDAQYF	TGTGCCACCAGTGATGTGGGGGGGGATGCGCAGTATTTT
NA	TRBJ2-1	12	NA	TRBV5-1	CASSLVKNEQFF	TGCGCCAGCAGCTTGGTCAAAAATGAGCAGTTCTTC
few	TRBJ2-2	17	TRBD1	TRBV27	CASSFSTGGGNTGELFF	TGTGCCAGCAGTTTTTCGACAGGGGGCGGAAACACCGGGGAGCTGTTTTTT
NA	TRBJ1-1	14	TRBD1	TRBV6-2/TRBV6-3	CASSWVDRRTEAFF	TGTGCCAGCAGTTGGGTGGACAGGCGCACTGAAGCTTTCTTT
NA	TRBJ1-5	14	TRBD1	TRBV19	CASSMGQGNQPQHF	TGTGCCAGTAGTATGGGACAGGGCAATCAGCCCCAGCATTTT
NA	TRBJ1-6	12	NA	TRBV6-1	CASSDNYSPLHF	TGTGCCAGCAGTGACAACTATTCACCCCTCCACTTT
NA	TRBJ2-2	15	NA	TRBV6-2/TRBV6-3	CASSRTGLGTGELFF	TGTGCCAGCAGTCGCACAGGTCTTGGTACCGGGGAGCTGTTTTTT
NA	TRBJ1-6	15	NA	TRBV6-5	CASMVRQLYNSPLHF	TGTGCCAGCATGGTGCGACAGCTCTATAATTCACCCCTCCACTTT
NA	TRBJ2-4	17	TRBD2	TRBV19	CASSMNTGGLAKNIQYF	TGTGCCAGTAGTATGAATACGGGAGGCTTGGCCAAAAACATTCAGTACTTC
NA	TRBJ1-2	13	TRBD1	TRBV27	CASRSAQGGGYTF	TGTGCCAGCAGATCAGCGCAGGGGGGAGGCTACACCTTC
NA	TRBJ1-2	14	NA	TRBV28	CASSFTGLVYGYTF	TGTGCCAGCAGTTTTACAGGGTTGGTCTATGGCTACACCTTC
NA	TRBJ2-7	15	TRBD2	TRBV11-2	CASSLGGLANREQYF	TGTGCCAGCAGCTTAGGGGGACTAGCTAACCGAGAGCAGTACTTC
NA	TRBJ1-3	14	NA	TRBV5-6	CASSTRGTGNTIYF	TGTGCCAGCAGCACCCGGGGGACTGGAAACACCATATATTTT
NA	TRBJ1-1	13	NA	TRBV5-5	CASSLAGNTEAFF	TGTGCCAGCAGCCTAGCAGGGAACACTGAAGCTTTCTTT
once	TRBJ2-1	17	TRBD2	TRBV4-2	CASSQEIAGLSPNEQFF	TGTGCCAGCAGCCAAGAGATAGCGGGGCTCTCCCCGAATGAGCAGTTCTTC
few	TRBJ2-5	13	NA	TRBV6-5	CASRMGGQETQYF	TGTGCCAGCAGGATGGGGGGTCAAGAGACCCAGTACTTC
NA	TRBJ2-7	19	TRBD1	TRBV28	CASTPLRDRGLLSLREQYF	TGTGCCAGCACCCCGCTCCGGGACAGGGGGCTTCTATCCCTACGCGAGCAGTACTTC
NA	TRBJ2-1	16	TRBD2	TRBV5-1	CASSLGGTSGRGEQFF	TGCGCCAGCAGCTTGGGGGGGACTAGCGGGAGAGGTGAGCAGTTCTTC
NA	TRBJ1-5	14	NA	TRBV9	CASSVGGEVQPQHF	TGTGCCAGCAGCGTAGGGGGGGAAGTTCAGCCCCAGCATTTT
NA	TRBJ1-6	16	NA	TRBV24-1	CATPCGGAPYNSPLHF	TGTGCCACCCCGTGTGGAGGGGCCCCCTATAATTCACCCCTCCACTTT
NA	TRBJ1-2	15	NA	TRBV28	CASSFVRGALYGYTF	TGTGCCAGCAGTTTCGTCCGGGGGGCACTCTATGGCTACACCTTC
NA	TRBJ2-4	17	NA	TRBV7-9	CASSLVRGFSIKNIQYF	TGTGCCAGCAGCTTAGTTCGGGGATTTAGCATCAAAAACATTCAGTACTTC
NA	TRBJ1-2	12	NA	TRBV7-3	CASSQTGYGYTF	TGTGCCAGCAGCCAAACAGGCTATGGCTACACCTTC
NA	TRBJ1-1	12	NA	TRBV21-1	CASFGREGRCFF	TGTGCCAGCTTCGGTCGGGAGGGGCGGTGCTTCTTT
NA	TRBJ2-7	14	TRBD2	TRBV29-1	CSVELSGGSYEQYF	TGCAGCGTTGAATTATCGGGGGGTTCCTACGAGCAGTACTTC
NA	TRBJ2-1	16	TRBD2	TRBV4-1	CASSPRTSGAYNEQFF	TGCGCCAGCAGCCCGAGGACTAGCGGCGCTTACAATGAGCAGTTCTTC
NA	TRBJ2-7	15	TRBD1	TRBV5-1	CASSRSDRERNEQYF	TGCGCCAGCAGCCGATCGGACAGGGAGAGAAACGAGCAGTACTTC
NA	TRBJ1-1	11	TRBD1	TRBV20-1	CSVPDRGKAFF	TGCAGTGTTCCGGACAGGGGCAAAGCTTTCTTT
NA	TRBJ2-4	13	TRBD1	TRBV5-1	CASSLNQGAIQYF	TGCGCCAGCAGCTTGAACCAGGGGGCCATTCAGTACTTC
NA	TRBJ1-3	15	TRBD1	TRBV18	CASSRDRGSGNTIYF	TGTGCCAGCTCACGGGACAGGGGATCCGGAAACACCATATATTTT
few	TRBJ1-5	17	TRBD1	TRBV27	CASSLLGTGGESQPQHF	TGTGCCAGCAGTTTATTGGGGACAGGGGGCGAAAGTCAGCCCCAGCATTTT
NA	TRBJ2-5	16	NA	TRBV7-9	CASSKITGLLQETQYF	TGTGCCAGCAGCAAAATCACAGGGCTCCTCCAAGAGACCCAGTACTTC
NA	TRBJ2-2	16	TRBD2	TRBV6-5	CASSYPASGGTGELFF	TGTGCCAGCAGTTACCCGGCTAGCGGAGGCACCGGGGAGCTGTTTTTT
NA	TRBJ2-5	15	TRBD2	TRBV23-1	CASRTTSGSGETQYF	TGCGCCAGCAGAACAACTAGCGGGAGCGGAGAGACCCAGTACTTC
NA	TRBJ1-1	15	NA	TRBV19	CASSIAEQGNTEAFF	TGTGCCAGTAGTATAGCAGAACAGGGGAACACTGAAGCTTTCTTT
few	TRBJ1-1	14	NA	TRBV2	CASSAGQMNTEAFF	TGTGCCAGCAGTGCCGGACAGATGAACACTGAAGCTTTCTTT
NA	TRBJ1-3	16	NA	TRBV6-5	CASSYSGDTSGNTIYF	TGTGCCAGCAGTTACTCCGGGGACACCTCTGGAAACACCATATATTTT
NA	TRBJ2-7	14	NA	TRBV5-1	CASSWAGSSYEQYF	TGCGCCAGCAGCTGGGCAGGTAGCTCCTACGAGCAGTACTTC
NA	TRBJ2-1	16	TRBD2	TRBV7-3	CASSPRTSGVYNEQFF	TGTGCCAGCAGCCCCAGGACTAGCGGGGTCTACAATGAGCAGTTCTTC
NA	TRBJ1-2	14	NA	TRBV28	CASRRENSNYGYTF	TGTGCCAGCAGGCGAGAGAACTCTAACTATGGCTACACCTTC
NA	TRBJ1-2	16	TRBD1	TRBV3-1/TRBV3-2	CASSQGATGVNYGYTF	TGTGCCAGCAGCCAAGGCGCAACAGGGGTAAACTATGGCTACACCTTC
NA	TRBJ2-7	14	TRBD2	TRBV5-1	CASSLVAGDYEQYF	TGCGCCAGCAGCTTGGTTGCGGGAGACTACGAGCAGTACTTC
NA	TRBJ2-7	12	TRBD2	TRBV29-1	CSVARDYYEQYF	TGCAGCGTAGCCCGGGACTACTACGAGCAGTACTTC
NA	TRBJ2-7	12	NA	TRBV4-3	CASSRSGDEQYF	TGCGCCAGCAGCCGGTCGGGGGACGAGCAGTACTTC
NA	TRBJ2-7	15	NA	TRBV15	CATSLETGLRYEQYF	TGTGCCACCAGCCTCGAGACAGGTCTTAGGTACGAGCAGTACTTC
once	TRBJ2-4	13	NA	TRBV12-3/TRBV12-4	CASRPGADIIQYF	TGTGCCAGCCGCCCAGGGGCCGACATCATTCAGTACTTC
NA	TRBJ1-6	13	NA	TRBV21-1	CASRGTGSSPLHF	TGTGCCAGCAGGGGGACAGGGTCTTCACCCCTCCACTTT
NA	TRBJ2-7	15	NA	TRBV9	CASSLAATPTYEQYF	TGTGCCAGCAGCCTCGCAGCGACCCCGACCTACGAGCAGTACTTC
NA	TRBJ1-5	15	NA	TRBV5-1	CASSAGGGSNQPQHF	TGCGCCAGCAGCGCTGGGGGGGGTAGCAATCAGCCCCAGCATTTT
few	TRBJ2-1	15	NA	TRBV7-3	CASSPAPSSYNEQFF	TGTGCCAGCAGCCCCGCCCCTAGCTCCTACAATGAGCAGTTCTTC
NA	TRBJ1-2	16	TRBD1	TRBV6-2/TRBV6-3	CASSPLPGDRGYGYTF	TGTGCCAGCAGTCCCCTCCCGGGGGACAGGGGATATGGCTACACCTTC
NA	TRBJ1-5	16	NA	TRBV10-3	CAISDFGGAYGQPQHF	TGTGCCATCAGTGACTTCGGGGGGGCCTACGGTCAGCCCCAGCATTTT